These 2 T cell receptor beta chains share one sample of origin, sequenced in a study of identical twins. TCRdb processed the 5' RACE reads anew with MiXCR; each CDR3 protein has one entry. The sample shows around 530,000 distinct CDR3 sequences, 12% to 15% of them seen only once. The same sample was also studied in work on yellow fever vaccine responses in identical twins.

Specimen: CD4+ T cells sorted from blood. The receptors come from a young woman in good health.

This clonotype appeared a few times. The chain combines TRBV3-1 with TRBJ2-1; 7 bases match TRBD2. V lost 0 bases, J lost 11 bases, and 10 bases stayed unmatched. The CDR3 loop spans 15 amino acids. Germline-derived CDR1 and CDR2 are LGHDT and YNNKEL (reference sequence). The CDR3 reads CASSQDLLAAQKQFF. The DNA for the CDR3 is TGTGCCAGCAGCCAAGATCTCCTAGCGGCCCAAAAGCAGTTCTTC.

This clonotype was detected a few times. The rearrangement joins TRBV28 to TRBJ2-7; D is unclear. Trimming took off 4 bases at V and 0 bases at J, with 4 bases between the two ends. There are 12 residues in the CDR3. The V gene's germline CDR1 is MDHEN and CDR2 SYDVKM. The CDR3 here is CASSSTSYEQYV. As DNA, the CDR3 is TGTGCCAGCAGTTCGACCTCCTACGAGCAGTACGTC.